These T cell receptor beta chains were read from a single sample in a study of cytomegalovirus exposure and HLA in healthy donors. Clones were sequenced by immunoSEQ multiplex PCR, and TCRdb holds only the in-frame ones, with some missing. This repertoire shows 130,000 to 150,000 clones, roughly 87% found once; its top ten account for around 5.4%. The sample comprised PBMCs. The receptors derive from a young man in good health and CMV-seropositive. Both conserved end residues are part of each CDR3. Each record gives: clone size, D gene, V gene, J gene, CDR3 protein, CDR3 DNA. A D gene is named only where the DNA matches it firmly. The listing skips clone size in some rows; elsewhere it reads once, few, many or a size class.

clone size: -; D gene: -; V gene: TRBV4-1; J gene: TRBJ1-4; CDR3 protein: CASSQFQELVATNEKLFF; CDR3 DNA: TGCGCCAGCAGCCAATTCCAGGAACTAGTTGCAACTAATGAAAAACTGTTTTTT
clone size: -; D gene: TRBD1; V gene: TRBV2; J gene: TRBJ1-3; CDR3 protein: CASSPGQDLVGNTIYF; CDR3 DNA: TGTGCCAGCAGTCCCGGACAGGATCTGGTTGGAAACACCATATATTTT
clone size: -; D gene: -; V gene: TRBV5-1; J gene: TRBJ1-2; CDR3 protein: CASSSETVYGYTF; CDR3 DNA: TGCGCCAGCAGCTCAGAGACAGTCTATGGCTACACCTTC
clone size: -; D gene: TRBD1; V gene: TRBV10-3; J gene: TRBJ1-4; CDR3 protein: CAISTGTGTEKLFF; CDR3 DNA: TGTGCCATCAGTACCGGGACAGGGACTGAAAAACTGTTTTTT
clone size: -; D gene: -; V gene: TRBV19; J gene: TRBJ1-2; CDR3 protein: CASSGQSWDGYTF; CDR3 DNA: TGTGCCAGTAGTGGACAATCCTGGGATGGCTACACCTTC
clone size: -; D gene: TRBD1; V gene: TRBV9; J gene: TRBJ2-7; CDR3 protein: CASSRQGRHEQYF; CDR3 DNA: TGTGCCAGCAGCAGACAGGGTAGACACGAGCAGTACTTC
clone size: -; D gene: TRBD2; V gene: TRBV30; J gene: TRBJ2-7; CDR3 protein: CAWSVRTSGSAYEQYF; CDR3 DNA: TGTGCCTGGAGTGTGCGCACTAGCGGGAGTGCCTACGAGCAGTACTTC
clone size: -; D gene: -; V gene: TRBV7-6; J gene: TRBJ1-2; CDR3 protein: CASSSWDTYGYTF; CDR3 DNA: TGTGCCAGCAGCTCCTGGGACACCTATGGCTACACCTTC
clone size: -; D gene: TRBD1; V gene: TRBV7-9; J gene: TRBJ2-1; CDR3 protein: CASSFAGTADEQFF; CDR3 DNA: TGTGCCAGCAGCTTTGCAGGGACAGCGGATGAGCAGTTCTTC
clone size: -; D gene: TRBD2; V gene: TRBV6-5; J gene: TRBJ2-1; CDR3 protein: CASSRTSGRINEQFF; CDR3 DNA: TGTGCCAGCAGTCGAACAAGCGGGAGGATTAATGAGCAGTTCTTC
clone size: few; D gene: TRBD1; V gene: TRBV30; J gene: TRBJ1-5; CDR3 protein: CAWSYGTGNQPQHF; CDR3 DNA: TGTGCCTGGAGTTACGGGACAGGGAATCAGCCCCAGCATTTT
clone size: -; D gene: -; V gene: TRBV5-1; J gene: TRBJ1-1; CDR3 protein: CASSLATGRTEAFF; CDR3 DNA: TGCGCCAGCAGCTTGGCTACGGGGAGAACTGAAGCTTTCTTT
clone size: -; D gene: -; V gene: TRBV2; J gene: TRBJ2-7; CDR3 protein: CASSEARGGALSYEQYF; CDR3 DNA: TGTGCCAGCAGTGAAGCGCGAGGGGGAGCCCTCTCCTACGAGCAGTACTTC
clone size: -; D gene: TRBD2; V gene: TRBV29-1; J gene: TRBJ2-3; CDR3 protein: CSVVVAGRVTDTQYF; CDR3 DNA: TGCAGCGTTGTAGTGGCGGGGAGGGTCACAGATACGCAGTATTTT
clone size: -; D gene: -; V gene: TRBV10-1; J gene: TRBJ1-1; CDR3 protein: CASSDRARGTEAFF; CDR3 DNA: TGCGCCAGCAGTGATCGGGCACGAGGGACTGAAGCTTTCTTT
clone size: -; D gene: -; V gene: TRBV9; J gene: TRBJ1-5; CDR3 protein: CASSVNSNQPQHF; CDR3 DNA: TGTGCCAGCAGTGTTAATAGCAATCAGCCCCAGCATTTT
clone size: -; D gene: -; V gene: TRBV27; J gene: TRBJ2-3; CDR3 protein: CASRGTFRTDTQYF; CDR3 DNA: TGTGCCAGCAGGGGGACTTTTCGCACAGATACGCAGTATTTT
clone size: -; D gene: TRBD1; V gene: TRBV19; J gene: TRBJ1-4; CDR3 protein: CASRLGQGGTNEKLFF; CDR3 DNA: TGTGCCAGTAGGTTGGGACAGGGAGGGACTAATGAAAAACTGTTTTTT
clone size: -; D gene: -; V gene: TRBV6-5; J gene: TRBJ1-5; CDR3 protein: CASSSRQGQSNQPQHF; CDR3 DNA: TGTGCCAGCAGTTCACGACAAGGACAGAGCAATCAGCCCCAGCATTTT
clone size: -; D gene: -; V gene: TRBV6-4; J gene: TRBJ2-2; CDR3 protein: CASSDSTDTGELFF; CDR3 DNA: TGTGCCAGCAGTGACTCGACAGACACCGGGGAGCTGTTTTTT
clone size: -; D gene: -; V gene: TRBV27; J gene: TRBJ1-2; CDR3 protein: CASSDSANYGYTF; CDR3 DNA: TGTGCCAGCAGCGACAGTGCTAACTATGGCTACACCTTC
clone size: -; D gene: -; V gene: TRBV5-8; J gene: TRBJ2-7; CDR3 protein: CASREGILPIYEQYF; CDR3 DNA: TGTGCCAGCAGGGAGGGAATTCTTCCAATCTACGAGCAGTACTTC
clone size: -; D gene: -; V gene: TRBV7-6; J gene: TRBJ2-7; CDR3 protein: CASSLKTESYEQYF; CDR3 DNA: TGTGCCAGCAGCTTGAAAACGGAGTCCTACGAGCAGTACTTC
clone size: once; D gene: -; V gene: TRBV27; J gene: TRBJ1-6; CDR3 protein: CASSYQGSSPLHF; CDR3 DNA: TGTGCCAGCAGTTATCAGGGGAGTTCACCCCTCCACTTT
clone size: few; D gene: -; V gene: TRBV2; J gene: TRBJ1-1; CDR3 protein: CASNRKQPEAFF; CDR3 DNA: TGTGCCAGCAATCGCAAACAGCCTGAAGCTTTCTTT
clone size: few; D gene: TRBD1; V gene: TRBV5-6; J gene: TRBJ2-4; CDR3 protein: CASCPAKQGVWAKNSQYF; CDR3 DNA: TGTGCCAGCTGCCCAGCGAAGCAGGGGGTGTGGGCCAAAAACAGTCAGTACTTC
clone size: -; D gene: -; V gene: TRBV7-9; J gene: TRBJ1-4; CDR3 protein: CASSSRLTTNEKLFF; CDR3 DNA: TGTGCCAGCAGCTCCCGACTCACAACTAATGAAAAACTGTTTTTT
clone size: -; D gene: TRBD1; V gene: TRBV30; J gene: TRBJ1-5; CDR3 protein: CAWSVTGDNQPQHF; CDR3 DNA: TGTGCCTGGAGTGTTACAGGGGACAATCAGCCCCAGCATTTT
clone size: -; D gene: -; V gene: TRBV4-3; J gene: TRBJ1-1; CDR3 protein: CASSLGQEENTEAFF; CDR3 DNA: TGCGCCAGCAGCCTCGGTCAGGAGGAGAACACTGAAGCTTTCTTT
clone size: -; D gene: TRBD1; V gene: TRBV6-1; J gene: TRBJ2-7; CDR3 protein: CGSSPVGTVTYEQYF; CDR3 DNA: TGTGGCAGCAGCCCAGTAGGGACAGTTACCTACGAGCAGTACTTC
clone size: once; D gene: TRBD1; V gene: TRBV5-1; J gene: TRBJ1-1; CDR3 protein: CASSFEVTGGHEAFF; CDR3 DNA: TGCGCCAGCAGCTTTGAAGTGACAGGGGGCCATGAAGCTTTCTTT
clone size: -; D gene: -; V gene: TRBV7-2; J gene: TRBJ2-7; CDR3 protein: CASSSRLAIYEQYF; CDR3 DNA: TGTGCCAGCAGCTCCCGTCTAGCCATCTACGAGCAGTACTTC
clone size: -; D gene: -; V gene: TRBV6-5; J gene: TRBJ2-3; CDR3 protein: CATLGGQSDTQYF; CDR3 DNA: TGTGCCACCCTGGGGGGGCAGTCAGATACGCAGTATTTT
clone size: -; D gene: TRBD2; V gene: TRBV9; J gene: TRBJ2-3; CDR3 protein: CASSTSGSRTDTQYF; CDR3 DNA: TGTGCCAGCAGTACTAGCGGGAGCCGCACAGATACGCAGTATTTT
clone size: once; D gene: -; V gene: TRBV19; J gene: TRBJ1-5; CDR3 protein: CASSTHMYSNQPQHF; CDR3 DNA: TGTGCCAGTAGTACACACATGTATAGCAATCAGCCCCAGCATTTT
clone size: -; D gene: -; V gene: TRBV2; J gene: TRBJ2-1; CDR3 protein: CASTEWLGQNEQFF; CDR3 DNA: TGTGCCAGCACCGAGTGGTTGGGCCAAAATGAGCAGTTCTTC
clone size: -; D gene: -; V gene: TRBV30; J gene: TRBJ1-5; CDR3 protein: CAWSRGTQPQHF; CDR3 DNA: TGTGCCTGGAGTAGGGGGACTCAGCCCCAGCATTTT
clone size: once; D gene: -; V gene: TRBV2; J gene: TRBJ1-1; CDR3 protein: CASRDGPRRGTEAFF; CDR3 DNA: TGTGCCAGCAGGGACGGGCCGCGGAGGGGCACTGAAGCTTTCTTT
clone size: -; D gene: -; V gene: TRBV10-2; J gene: TRBJ2-7; CDR3 protein: CASSEPSGYAYF; CDR3 DNA: TGCGCCAGCAGTGAGCCCTCGGGGTATGCGTACTTC
clone size: -; D gene: TRBD1; V gene: TRBV6-5; J gene: TRBJ2-2; CDR3 protein: CASSYSTGYAGELFF; CDR3 DNA: TGTGCCAGCAGTTACTCGACAGGGTACGCCGGGGAGCTGTTTTTT
clone size: -; D gene: TRBD2; V gene: TRBV7-9; J gene: TRBJ2-6; CDR3 protein: CAGAGVVLTF; CDR3 DNA: TGTGCCGGCGCGGGGGTCGTCCTGACTTTC
clone size: -; D gene: -; V gene: TRBV5-4; J gene: TRBJ1-4; CDR3 protein: CASSLGQKSSIATNEKLFF; CDR3 DNA: TGTGCCAGCAGCTTGGGACAGAAGAGTTCAATTGCAACTAATGAAAAACTGTTTTTT
clone size: once; D gene: TRBD1; V gene: TRBV9; J gene: TRBJ1-2; CDR3 protein: CASSAQDYDRGNGYTF; CDR3 DNA: TGTGCCAGCAGCGCACAAGATTATGACAGGGGAAACGGCTACACCTTC
clone size: few; D gene: -; V gene: TRBV7-8; J gene: TRBJ2-4; CDR3 protein: CASSLSGLLAKNIQYF; CDR3 DNA: TGTGCCAGCAGCCTCTCGGGACTCCTAGCCAAAAACATTCAGTACTTC